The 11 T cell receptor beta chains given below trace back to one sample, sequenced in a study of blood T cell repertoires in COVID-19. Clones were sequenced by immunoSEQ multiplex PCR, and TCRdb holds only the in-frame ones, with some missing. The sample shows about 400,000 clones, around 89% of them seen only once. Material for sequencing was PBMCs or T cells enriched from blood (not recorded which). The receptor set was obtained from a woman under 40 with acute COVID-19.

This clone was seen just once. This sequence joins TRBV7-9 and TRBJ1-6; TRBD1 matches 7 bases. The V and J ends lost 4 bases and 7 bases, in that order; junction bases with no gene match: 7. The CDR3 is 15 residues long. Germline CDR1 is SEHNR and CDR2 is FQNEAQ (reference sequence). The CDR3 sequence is CASSYSGTDNSPLHF. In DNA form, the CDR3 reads TGTGCCAGCAGCTATTCCGGGACAGACAATTCACCCCTCCACTTT.

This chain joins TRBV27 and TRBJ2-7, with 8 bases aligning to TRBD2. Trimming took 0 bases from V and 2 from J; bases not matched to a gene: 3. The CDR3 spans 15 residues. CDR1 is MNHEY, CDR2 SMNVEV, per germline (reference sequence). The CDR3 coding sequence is TGTGCCAGCAGTTTATCGGCTAGCGGGCCCTACGAGCAGTACTTC. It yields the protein CASSLSASGPYEQYF.

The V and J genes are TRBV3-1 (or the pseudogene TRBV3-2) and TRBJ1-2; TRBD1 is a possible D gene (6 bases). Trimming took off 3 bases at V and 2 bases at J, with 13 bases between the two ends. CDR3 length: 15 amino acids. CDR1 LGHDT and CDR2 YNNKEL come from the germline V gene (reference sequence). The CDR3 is CASSHLDSKNYGYTF. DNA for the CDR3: TGTGCCAGCAGCCATCTGGACAGTAAGAACTATGGCTACACCTTC.

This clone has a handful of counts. The CDR3 DNA reads TGTGCCAGCAGCCAAGAACCGGGACTCAAGGATACGCAGTATTTT. Translating gives CASSQEPGLKDTQYF. This rearrangement joins TRBV4-2 to TRBJ2-3; weak D call: TRBD2 (6 bases). Trimming took 0 bases from V and 6 from J, leaving 13 bases between them. This CDR3 spans 15 amino acids. Germline CDR1 LGHNA, CDR2 YNFKEQ.

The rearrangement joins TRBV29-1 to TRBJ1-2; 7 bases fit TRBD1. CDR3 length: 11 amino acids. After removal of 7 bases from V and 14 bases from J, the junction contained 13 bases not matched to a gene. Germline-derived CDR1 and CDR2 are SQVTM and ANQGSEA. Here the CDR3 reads CSGEEGAGVTF. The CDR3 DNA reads TGCAGCGGTGAGGAGGGGGCTGGGGTAACCTTC.

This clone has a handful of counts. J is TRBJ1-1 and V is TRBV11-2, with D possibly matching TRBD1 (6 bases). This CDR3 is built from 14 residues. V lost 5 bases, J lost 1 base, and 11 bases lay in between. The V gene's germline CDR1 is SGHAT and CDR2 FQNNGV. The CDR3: CASSTKGGNTEAFF. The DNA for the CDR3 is TGTGCCAGCAGCACCAAAGGGGGGAACACTGAAGCTTTCTTT. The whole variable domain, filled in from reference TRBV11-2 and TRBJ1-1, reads EAGVAQSPRYKIIEKRQSVAFWCNPISGHATLYWYQQILGQGPKLLIQFQNNGVVDDSQLPKDRFSAERLKGVDSTLKIQPAKLEDSAVYLCASSTKGGNTEAFFGQGTRLTVV.

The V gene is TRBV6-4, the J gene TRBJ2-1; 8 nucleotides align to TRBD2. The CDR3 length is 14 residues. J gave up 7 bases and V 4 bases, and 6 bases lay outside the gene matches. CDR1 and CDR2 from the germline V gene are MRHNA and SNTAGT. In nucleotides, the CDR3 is TGTGCCAGCAGTGTCGGGGGGGGGCCTAATGAGCAGTTCTTC. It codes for CASSVGGGPNEQFF.

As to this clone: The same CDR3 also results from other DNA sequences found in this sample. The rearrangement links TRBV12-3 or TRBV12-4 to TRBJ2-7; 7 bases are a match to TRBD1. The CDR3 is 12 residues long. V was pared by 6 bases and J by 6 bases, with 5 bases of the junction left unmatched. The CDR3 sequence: CASRRDRGEQYF. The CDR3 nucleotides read TGTGCCAGCAGACGGGACAGAGGCGAGCAGTACTTC.

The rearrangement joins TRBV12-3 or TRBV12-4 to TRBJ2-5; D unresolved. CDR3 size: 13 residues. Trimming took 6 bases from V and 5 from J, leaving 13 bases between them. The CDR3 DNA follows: TGTGCCAGCAGCCGACAATGGCTGGAGACCCAGTACTTC. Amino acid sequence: CASSRQWLETQYF.

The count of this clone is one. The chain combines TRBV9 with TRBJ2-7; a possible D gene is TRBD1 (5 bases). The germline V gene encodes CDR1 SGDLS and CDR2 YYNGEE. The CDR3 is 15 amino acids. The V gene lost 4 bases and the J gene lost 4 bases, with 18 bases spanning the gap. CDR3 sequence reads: CASSRDSGKPYEQYF. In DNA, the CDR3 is TGTGCCAGCAGCCGAGACAGTGGCAAACCTTACGAGCAGTACTTC.

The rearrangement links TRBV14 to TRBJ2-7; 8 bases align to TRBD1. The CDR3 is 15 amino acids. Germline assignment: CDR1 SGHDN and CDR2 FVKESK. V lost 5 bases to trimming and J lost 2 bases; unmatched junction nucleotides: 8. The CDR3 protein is CASSSYGTGPYEQYF. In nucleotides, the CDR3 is TGTGCCAGCAGCTCTTACGGGACAGGACCCTACGAGCAGTACTTC.